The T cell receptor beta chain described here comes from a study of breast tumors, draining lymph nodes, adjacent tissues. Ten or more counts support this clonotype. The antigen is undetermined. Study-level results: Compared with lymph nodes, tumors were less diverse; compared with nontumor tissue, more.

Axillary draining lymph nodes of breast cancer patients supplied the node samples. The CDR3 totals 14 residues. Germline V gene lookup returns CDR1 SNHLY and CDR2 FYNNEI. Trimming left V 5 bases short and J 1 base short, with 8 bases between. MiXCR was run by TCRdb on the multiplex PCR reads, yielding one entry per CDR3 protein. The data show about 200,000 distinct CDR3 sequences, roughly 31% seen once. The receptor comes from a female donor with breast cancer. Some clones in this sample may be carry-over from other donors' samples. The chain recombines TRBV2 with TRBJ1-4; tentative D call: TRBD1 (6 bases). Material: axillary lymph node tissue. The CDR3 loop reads CASSSQGTNEKLFF. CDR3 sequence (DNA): TGTGCCAGCAGTTCACAGGGAACTAATGAAAAACTGTTTTTT.